This TCR beta chain is drawn from a study of blood T cell repertoires in COVID-19. Turning to the study itself: PBMCs, B-cell-depleted T cells, or T cells were the source of the cDNA or gDNA that made up the material.

There are 15 residues in the CDR3. The germline V gene has CDR1 SGHRS and CDR2 YFSETQ. Germline trimming cut 0 bases from V and 13 bases from J; bases unmatched to any gene: 12. In the original analysis: Reference gene primer amplification gave estimated nucleated cell counts. The method was immunoSEQ multiplex PCR; TCRdb's version includes in-frame clones alone and lacks a portion of them. That table supplies the V and J calls and clone size; D and trimming were determined from the DNA. Of 95,000 to 150,000 clones in the sample, about 82% were seen once. Source material: peripheral blood. The source is a man in his 60s with active or convalescent COVID-19. This rearrangement joins TRBV5-1 to TRBJ2-7; 11 bases align to TRBD2. Here the CDR3 DNA reads TGCGCCAGCAGCTTGGGGGTAGCGGGAGGGCCTGGTCTTTACTTC. Its translation: CASSLGVAGGPGLYF.